The T cell receptor (beta chain) described here comes from a study of vaccination effects on CD4 cells after COVID-19. As concerns this clone: Its antigen is unknown.

The V and J ends lost 4 bases and 2 bases respectively, with 9 bases between them. Germline-derived CDR1 and CDR2 are SNHLY and FYNNEI. The CDR3 loop spans 13 amino acids. Expansion of antigen-specific CD4+ T cells with viral peptide pools was carried out by the ViraFEST assay before sequencing. The authors isolated CD4+ T cells after about 10 days of culture. Culturing of around 1.9 million PBMC per well took place with approximately 10 IU/ml IL-2 and around 10 ug/ml peptides. Half the medium was swapped for IL-2 medium on days 3 and 7. Libraries were prepared by immunoSEQ multiplex PCR; TCRdb keeps only in-frame clonotypes and omits some of them. The sample records around 19,000 clones, 70% being singletons. Study-level findings and limits: Clones induced by infection and by vaccine showed marked clonal contraction late after vaccination. In the study, convalescent patients were few, and early post-infection timepoints were absent.

This clonotype was sampled from a human donor who received a COVID-19 vaccine. The chain combines TRBV2 with TRBJ2-7, with unresolved D. Specimen: CD4+ T cells from PBMCs cultured with HCoV-229E spike peptides, collected before COVID-19 vaccination. This chain's CDR3 is CASSALVPYEQYF. The CDR3 DNA reads TGTGCCAGCAGTGCGCTAGTTCCCTACGAGCAGTACTTC.